A single sample is the source of the 30 T cell receptor beta chains below, sequenced in a study of neurological immune-mediated disorders. TCRdb fed the 5' RACE reads into MiXCR, producing one record per CDR3 protein. This sample has 55,000 to 70,000 distinct CDR3 sequences, with approximately 10% found just once. Sample: PBMCs. Receptors were obtained from a man in his 60s in good health.

Concerning this clonotype itself: This may be a read error: a much more frequent sequence differs by one nucleotide. The chain is built from TRBV28 and TRBJ2-7, with 7 bases aligning to TRBD1. The CDR3 runs to 13 residues. V lost 10 bases and J lost 2; bases outside the gene matches: 8. Germline CDR1 and CDR2: MDHEN and SYDVKM. CDR3 sequence: CANRGQVPYEQYF. CDR3 DNA sequence: TGTGCCAACAGGGGCCAGGTCCCCTACGAGCAGTACTTC.

About this clonotype itself: The junction differs from germline at one of its ends, possibly a read error. The V and J genes are TRBV29-1 and TRBJ2-2, with D tentatively TRBD2 (5 bases). The V gene's germline CDR1 is SQVTM and CDR2 ANQGSEA. This CDR3 has 13 residues. CDR3 in amino acids: CSVGSEFTGVLFF. The CDR3 DNA is TGCAGCGTCGGATCCGAATTCACCGGGGTGCTGTTTTTT.

This clonotype was observed at least ten times. This rearrangement joins TRBV29-1 to TRBJ1-1; tentative D call: TRBD1 (5 bases). The CDR3 loop spans 13 amino acids. Trimming stripped 4 bases from V and 1 base from J, with 10 bases between. CDR1 SQVTM and CDR2 ANQGSEA come from the germline V gene. The CDR3 protein is CSVGVTANTEAFF. CDR3 nucleotide sequence: TGCAGCGTTGGGGTGACAGCGAACACTGAAGCTTTCTTT.

This clonotype was seen repeatedly, ten times or more. The chain has TRBV29-1 and TRBJ2-1; TRBD2 might be the D (6 bases). V lost 4 bases to trimming and J lost 2 bases, with 6 bases between them. The CDR3 has 12 amino acids. Germline CDR1 reads SQVTM; CDR2 reads ANQGSEA. The CDR3 nucleotides are TGCAGCGTTGGGGGGGCCTACAATGAGCAGTTCTTC. This translates into CSVGGAYNEQFF.

This clonotype occurred many times. This chain uses TRBV7-9 with TRBJ2-4; 7 bases match TRBD2. V shed 0 bases, J shed 5 bases, and the junction held 1 base outside the gene matches. Germline loops: CDR1 SEHNR, CDR2 FQNEAQ (reference sequence). The CDR3 has 14 residues. CDR3 in DNA: TGTGCCAGCAGCTTAGCGGGGGGGGAAAACATTCAGTACTTC. Its translation: CASSLAGGENIQYF.

This clonotype has a count of ten or more. V and J are TRBV29-1 and TRBJ1-2; no firm D call. V gave up 7 bases and J gave up 3 bases, with 12 bases separating them. Germline loops: CDR1 SQVTM, CDR2 ANQGSEA. This CDR3 is 12 amino acids long. CDR3 in amino acids: CSALVGDYGYTF. In DNA, the CDR3 is TGCAGCGCCCTGGTGGGAGACTATGGCTACACCTTC.

This clonotype was seen a handful of times. The chain has TRBV7-8 and TRBJ1-2; unclear D gene. The CDR3 is made up of 14 amino acids. Germline CDR1 SGHVS, CDR2 FQNEAQ. The ends were cut back, 7 bases at V and 4 bases at J, with 16 bases in the middle. The CDR3 bases are TGTGCCAGCACCGATCAAGAGGTGGGCTATGGCTACACCTTC. Its translation: CASTDQEVGYGYTF.

This clonotype appeared many times. The chain employs TRBV20-1 and TRBJ1-3; D not certain. V was cut by 6 bases and J by 3 bases, with 12 bases left in between. This CDR3 contains 13 residues. Germline loops: CDR1 DFQATT, CDR2 SNEGSKA (reference sequence). CDR3 DNA sequence: TGCAGTGCCAGACCCGAAGGTGGAAACACCATATATTTT. It is translated as CSARPEGGNTIYF.

There are many counts of this clonotype. The chain has TRBV12-3 or TRBV12-4 and TRBJ2-2; 8 bases are a match to TRBD1. Trimming removed 6 bases from V and 2 bases from J; junction bases left unmatched: 5. This CDR3 has 15 amino acids. This CDR3 is CASRPGTGNTGELFF. CDR3 nucleotides: TGTGCCAGCAGGCCCGGGACAGGAAACACCGGGGAGCTGTTTTTT.

This clonotype was seen ten or more times. The chain has TRBV7-2 and TRBJ2-7; D unclear. CDR3 length equals 13 residues. V was clipped by 3 bases and J by 2 bases, with 8 bases between them. Germline CDR1 reads SGHTA; CDR2 reads FQGNSA. CDR3 amino acids: CASSFSITYEQYF. DNA for the CDR3: TGTGCCAGCAGCTTTAGCATCACCTACGAGCAGTACTTC.

This clonotype has at least ten counts. The junction departs from the called germline gene at one end, perhaps through a read error. The genes are TRBV5-1 and TRBJ1-1; D gene uncertain. Germline V lookup: CDR1 SGHRS, CDR2 YFSETQ. The CDR3 is made up of 11 amino acids. CDR3 sequence: CASSFNTEAFF. The CDR3, as DNA: TGTGCCAGCAGTTTCAACACTGAAGCTTTCTTT.

This clonotype was observed many times. The chain's CDR3 is CASSLETGSSYEQYF. The CDR3 DNA reads TGCGCCAGCAGCTTGGAGACAGGGTCATCCTACGAGCAGTACTTC. J is TRBJ2-7 and V is TRBV5-1; 7 nucleotides agree with TRBD1. The CDR3 has 15 residues. CDR1 SGHRS and CDR2 YFSETQ come from the germline V gene. Unmatched junction bases numbered 4, after V lost 0 bases and J lost 1 base.

This clonotype was observed many times. The CDR3 here is CASSPQGVNEQFF. CDR3 bases: TGTGCCAGCAGCCCCCAAGGGGTTAACGAGCAGTTCTTC. V gene TRBV3-1 combines with J gene TRBJ2-1, with a tentative D call TRBD1 (5 bases). Germline assignment: CDR1 LGHDT and CDR2 YNNKEL (reference sequence). The CDR3 runs to 13 residues. V was pared by 4 bases and J by 10 bases, with 14 bases between.

V usage is TRBV5-5 and J usage is TRBJ2-7; TRBD2 is a possible D gene (5 bases). V was trimmed by 0 bases and J by 6 bases, leaving 28 bases between them. The CDR3 sequence is 19 residues long. Germline CDR1 SGHKS, CDR2 YYEKEE (reference sequence). As DNA, the CDR3 is TGTGCCAGCAGCTTGGATCTCGGTGTCGAGATGGGGAGACAACGCGAGCAGTACTTC. Translation: CASSLDLGVEMGRQREQYF.

This clonotype was seen repeatedly, ten times or more. The chain links TRBV5-1 to TRBJ1-2, with D uncertain. V was clipped by 5 bases and J by 4 bases, with 12 bases between them. The CDR3 totals 13 residues. Per the germline V gene, CDR1 is SGHRS and CDR2 is YFSETQ. DNA for the CDR3: TGCGCCAGCAGGCCAGACGGTACCTATGGCTACACCTTC. As protein: CASRPDGTYGYTF.

This clonotype came up many times. The CDR3 reads CASSLGFSNQPQHF. For the CDR3, the DNA is TGTGCCAGCAGTTTGGGTTTTAGCAATCAGCCCCAGCATTTT. V is TRBV12-3 or TRBV12-4 and J is TRBJ1-5; no definite D call. The V end lost 3 bases, the J end lost 0 bases, and 6 bases lay between the germline ends. The CDR3 has 14 amino acids.

Worth noting for this clonotype: A much larger clonotype is one base distant, so this may be a read error. The chain carries TRBV7-7 and TRBJ2-5; tentatively, D is TRBD1 (5 bases). Per the germline V gene, CDR1 is SSHAT and CDR2 is FNYEAQ (reference sequence). V gave up 7 bases and J gave up 0 bases, with 12 bases separating them. The CDR3 length is 14 residues. The CDR3 here is CASISLTDQETQYF. The CDR3 DNA reads as TGTGCCAGCATCTCTCTGACAGACCAAGAGACCCAGTACTTC.

This clonotype was counted at least ten times. The CDR3 nucleotides are TGCGCCAGCAGCGCCAGCGGGGGGTCGGAAAAACTGTTTTTT. It codes for CASSASGGSEKLFF. The chain combines TRBV5-1 with TRBJ1-4, with a possible D match to TRBD1 (5 bases). Germline V lookup: CDR1 SGHRS, CDR2 YFSETQ. This CDR3 spans 14 amino acids. The V end lost 4 bases, the J end lost 8 bases, and 15 bases lay between the germline ends.

This clonotype was counted at least ten times. The rearrangement joins TRBV5-6 to TRBJ2-1, with TRBD1 as a possible D gene (5 bases). The V gene lost 3 bases and the J gene lost 5 bases, with 15 bases spanning the gap. Germline lookup yields CDR1 SGHDT and CDR2 YYEEEE. This CDR3 is 15 amino acids long. CDR3 amino acids: CASSSGRAWHNEQFF. Written as DNA, the CDR3 is TGTGCCAGCAGCTCCGGCAGGGCTTGGCACAATGAGCAGTTCTTC.

This clonotype was recorded many times. The rearrangement links TRBV27 to TRBJ2-1, with D possibly TRBD1 on 6 matching bases. Trimming removed 2 bases at V and 9 bases at J, with 14 bases between. From germline, CDR1 is MNHEY and CDR2 SMNVEV (reference sequence). CDR3 length equals 14 residues. The CDR3 region is CASSLLIQGSEQFF. As DNA, the CDR3 is TGTGCCAGCAGTTTACTGATACAGGGAAGTGAGCAGTTCTTC.

This clonotype was observed at least ten times. V gene TRBV20-1 combines with J gene TRBJ1-5; the D gene is possibly TRBD1 (6 bases). With 3 bases removed from V and 6 bases from J, the gap between germline ends came to 12 bases. The CDR3 runs 13 residues. CDR1 is DFQATT, CDR2 SNEGSKA, per germline (reference sequence). CDR3 sequence reads: CSASNRVGQPQHF. CDR3 nucleotide sequence: TGCAGTGCTAGCAACAGGGTCGGTCAGCCCCAGCATTTT.

DNA for the CDR3: TGTGCCAACTCGGTTAGAGACCGCTACGGCACAGATACGCAGTATTTT. Protein: CANSVRDRYGTDTQYF. This rearrangement joins TRBV18 to TRBJ2-3, with D hard to call. The CDR3 consists of 16 residues. The V end lost 10 bases, the J end lost 1 base, and 21 bases lay between the germline ends. Germline CDR1 KGHSH, CDR2 LQKENI.

This clonotype was seen repeatedly, ten times or more. This rearrangement joins TRBV6-6 to TRBJ2-3; 13 nucleotides line up with TRBD2. The J segment lost 2 bases and the V segment lost 11 bases, leaving 7 bases of the junction unmatched. Germline-derived CDR1 and CDR2 are MNHNY and SVGAGI (reference sequence). CDR3 length: 15 residues. The CDR3 DNA reads as TGTGCCGGCTGGACTAGCGGGGGCTCCACAGATACGCAGTATTTT. Translated: CAGWTSGGSTDTQYF.

In this sample, this clonotype turned up many times. This chain links TRBV7-9 with TRBJ1-1; 8 positions agree with TRBD1. The CDR3 loop spans 14 amino acids. Germline-derived CDR1 and CDR2 are SEHNR and FQNEAQ (reference sequence). Trimming took 1 base from V and 8 from J; bases not matched to a gene: 6. The CDR3 nucleotides are TGTGCCAGCAGCTTAGGTGGGACAGGCTCGGAAGCTTTCTTT. Translated, it gives CASSLGGTGSEAFF.

This clonotype was counted ten times or more. The V and J genes are TRBV6-5 and TRBJ1-2; D perhaps matches TRBD1 (6 bases). The ends were cut back, 7 bases at V and 5 bases at J, with 14 bases in the middle. CDR1 is MNHEY, CDR2 SVGAGI, per germline. The CDR3 sequence is 13 residues long. The CDR3 spells CASKATGGYGYTF. DNA for the CDR3: TGTGCCAGCAAAGCGACAGGAGGGTATGGCTACACCTTC.

The table lists this clonotype with many counts. The gene calls are TRBV4-3 and TRBJ2-3; no reliable D call. The CDR3 extends over 13 amino acids. Germline values: CDR1 LGHNA, CDR2 YSLEER. V lost 2 bases, J lost 6 bases, and 9 bases lay in between. CDR3 DNA sequence: TGCGCCAGCAGCCAAAATAGACGCGATACGCAGTATTTT. This encodes CASSQNRRDTQYF.

This clonotype was observed at least ten times. The rearrangement uses TRBV12-3 or TRBV12-4 and TRBJ1-1; D perhaps matches TRBD1 (6 bases). This CDR3 has 14 residues. V gave up 5 bases and J gave up 3 bases, with 13 bases separating them. CDR3 sequence reads: CASSQRGADTEAFF. The CDR3 DNA reads as TGTGCCAGCAGTCAGAGGGGGGCGGACACTGAAGCTTTCTTT.

In this sample, this clonotype turned up many times. The J gene is TRBJ2-1, the V gene TRBV6-2 or TRBV6-3; the match to TRBD2 covers 12 bases. J was trimmed by 4 bases and V by 0 bases; bases with no gene match: 10. From germline, CDR1 is MNHEY and CDR2 SVGEGT. This CDR3 region has 19 residues. This CDR3 reads CASSYSTSSGGAGYNEQFF. CDR3 coding DNA: TGTGCCAGCAGTTACTCCACCTCTAGCGGGGGGGCCGGATACAATGAGCAGTTCTTC.

This clonotype was observed many times. The V gene is TRBV7-2, the J gene TRBJ2-7; D is undetermined. CDR1 and CDR2 from the germline V gene are SGHTA and FQGNSA. Trimming took off 7 bases at V and 4 bases at J, with 14 bases between the two ends. The CDR3 is 13 residues long. CDR3 bases: TGTGCCAGCATCCCGCCCTCGGGTTACGAGCAGTACTTC. Its translation: CASIPPSGYEQYF.

This clonotype showed up many times. The rearrangement joins TRBV4-3 to TRBJ2-6; D is undetermined. Germline V gene sequence: CDR1 LGHNA, CDR2 YSLEER. The V end lost 4 bases, the J end lost 4 bases, and 11 bases lay between the germline ends. CDR3 length: 15 residues. CDR3 sequence: CASSPSLGGANVLTF. CDR3 bases: TGCGCCAGCAGCCCGTCCCTCGGGGGGGCCAACGTCCTGACTTTC.